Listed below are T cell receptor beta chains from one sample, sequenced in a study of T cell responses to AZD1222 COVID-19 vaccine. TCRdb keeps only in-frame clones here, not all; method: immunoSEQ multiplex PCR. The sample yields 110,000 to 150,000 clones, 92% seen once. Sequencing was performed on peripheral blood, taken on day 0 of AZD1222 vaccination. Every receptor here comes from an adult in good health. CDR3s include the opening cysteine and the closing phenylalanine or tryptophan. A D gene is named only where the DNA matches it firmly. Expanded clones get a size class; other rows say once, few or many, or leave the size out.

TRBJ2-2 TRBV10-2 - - TGCGCCAGCAGTCCCGGAGGACTGAACACCGGGGAGCTGTTTTTT CASSPGGLNTGELFF
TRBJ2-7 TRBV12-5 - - TGTGCTAGTGGTACCCAGGGGGGGTACGAGCAGTACTTC CASGTQGGYEQYF
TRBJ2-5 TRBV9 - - TGTGCCAGCAGCGTAGGAGAGCGGCTCCAAGAGACCCAGTACTTC CASSVGERLQETQYF
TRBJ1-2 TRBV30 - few TGTGCCTGGAGTCCAAATCAGGGGTCCCTCTATGGCTACACCTTC CAWSPNQGSLYGYTF
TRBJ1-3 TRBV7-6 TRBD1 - TGTGCCAGCAGCCAGAGACAGGGGTTGTCTGGAAACACCATATATTTT CASSQRQGLSGNTIYF
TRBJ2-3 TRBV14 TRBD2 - TGTGCCAGCAGCCACATAGCGGGAGGGCCTTCGTATACGCAGTATTTT CASSHIAGGPSYTQYF
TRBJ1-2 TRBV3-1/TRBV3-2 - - TGTGCCAGCAGCCCGAGTGGGGGTTATGGCTACACCTTC CASSPSGGYGYTF
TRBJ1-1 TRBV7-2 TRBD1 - TGTGCCAGCAGTTCCGACAGGGTATCTGAAGCTTTCTTT CASSSDRVSEAFF
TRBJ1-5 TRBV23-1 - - TGCGCCAGCAGCCCCAGCGGGGTTAGCAATCAGCCCCAGCATTTT CASSPSGVSNQPQHF
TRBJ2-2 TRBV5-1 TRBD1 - TGCGCCAGCAGCTCCCAGACAGGGGGCACCGGGGAGCTGTTTTTT CASSSQTGGTGELFF
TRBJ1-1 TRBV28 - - TGTGCCAGCAGTCTCCGACAGCCCGGGGGTCCTGAAGCTTTCTTT CASSLRQPGGPEAFF
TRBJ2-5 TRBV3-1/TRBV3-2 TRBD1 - TGTGCCAGCAGCCCTCAGCTACAGGGGCTCCAAGAGACCCAGTACTTC CASSPQLQGLQETQYF
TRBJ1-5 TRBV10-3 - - TGTGCCATCAGAGCGACGGGGAAGGGCAATCAGCCCCAGCATTTT CAIRATGKGNQPQHF
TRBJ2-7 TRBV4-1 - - TGCGCCAGCAGCCCGATCGGCCGGAGCTCCTACGAGCAGTACTTC CASSPIGRSSYEQYF
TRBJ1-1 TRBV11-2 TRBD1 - TGTGCCAGCAGCCCACAGGGGACCATGAACACTGAAGCTTTCTTT CASSPQGTMNTEAFF
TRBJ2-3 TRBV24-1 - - TGTGCCACCAGTGATTTCGACGGGGATACGCAGTATTTT CATSDFDGDTQYF
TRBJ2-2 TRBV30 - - TGTGCCTGGAGTGCATATACGACCGTGAACACCGGGGAGCTGTTTTTT CAWSAYTTVNTGELFF
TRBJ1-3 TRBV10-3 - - TGTGCCATCAGAGGACGCAGCACCTCTGGAAACACCATATATTTT CAIRGRSTSGNTIYF
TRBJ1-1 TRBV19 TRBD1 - TGTGCCAGTACTATTAAGGGACAGTCCGTCGGCACTGAAGCTTTCTTT CASTIKGQSVGTEAFF
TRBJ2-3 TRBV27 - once TGTGCCAGCCACACACGCAGAAGTATATTGGATACGCAGTATTTT CASHTRRSILDTQYF
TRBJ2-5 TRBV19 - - TGTGCCAGTAGTATCTCCAGGGCCGGGGAGACCCAGTACTTC CASSISRAGETQYF
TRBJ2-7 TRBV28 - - TGTGCCAGCAGTGTACCCGGTACCCTTAACTACGAGCAGTACTTC CASSVPGTLNYEQYF
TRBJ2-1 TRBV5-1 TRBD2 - TGCGCCAGCAGCCCCGCGGGGGGGAACATAGAGCAGTTCTTC CASSPAGGNIEQFF
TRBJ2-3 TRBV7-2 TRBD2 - TGTGCCAGCAGCGGGGGGGGGAGCTTAGATACGCAGTATTTT CASSGGGSLDTQYF
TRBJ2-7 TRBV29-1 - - TGCAGCGTAGGTGGGTCGTCCTACGAGCAGTACTTC CSVGGSSYEQYF
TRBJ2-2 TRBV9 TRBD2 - TGTGCCAGCAGCGGACTTCCCGGACTAGCGGGAGAGCAGAACACCGGGGAGCTGTTTTTT CASSGLPGLAGEQNTGELFF
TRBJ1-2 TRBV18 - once TGTGCCAGCTCAGCGATACAGGGAAACTATGGCTACACCTTC CASSAIQGNYGYTF
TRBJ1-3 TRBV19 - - TGTGCCAGTAGTATCGTCGGGGGCTCAGGAAACACCATATATTTT CASSIVGGSGNTIYF
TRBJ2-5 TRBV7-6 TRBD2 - TGTGCCAGCAGAGGGGGACTAGCGGGAGGGGAGACCCAGTACTTC CASRGGLAGGETQYF
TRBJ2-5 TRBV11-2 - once TGTGCCAGCAGCTTTGGGAGCCAAGAGACCCAGTACTTC CASSFGSQETQYF
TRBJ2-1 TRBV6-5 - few TGTGCCAGCATGCTGTCTAGGTTCGATGAGCAGTTCTTC CASMLSRFDEQFF
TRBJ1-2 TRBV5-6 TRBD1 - TGTGCCAGCAGCTTCCAGGACAGGCCCACGTTTGGCTACACCTTC CASSFQDRPTFGYTF
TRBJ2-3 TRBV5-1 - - TGCGCCAGCAGCACAGGTTCCGGGACTAGGGACAGGGATACGCAGTATTTT CASSTGSGTRDRDTQYF
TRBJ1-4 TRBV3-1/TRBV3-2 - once TGTGCCAGCAGCCCCGGGCAGAATGAAAAACTGTTTTTT CASSPGQNEKLFF
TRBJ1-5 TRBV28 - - TGTGCCAGCAGTTTAAACGGAAAAGGCCAGCCCCAGCATTTT CASSLNGKGQPQHF
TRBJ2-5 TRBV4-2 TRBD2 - TGTGCCAGCAGCCAAGATTTGGCTAGCGGGAGAAAAGAGACCCAGTACTTC CASSQDLASGRKETQYF
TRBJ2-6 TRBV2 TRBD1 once TGTGCCAGAGGGGACAGCATCTACTCTGGGGCCAACGTCCTGACTTTC CARGDSIYSGANVLTF
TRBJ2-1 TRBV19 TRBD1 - TGTGCCAGCAGGGACAGCCTCTCCTACAATGAGCAGTTCTTC CASRDSLSYNEQFF
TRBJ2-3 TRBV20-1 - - TGCAGTGCAAACCAGAAGGATACGCAGTATTTT CSANQKDTQYF
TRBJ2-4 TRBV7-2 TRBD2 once TGTGCCAGCAGCTTAACCCGAACTAGCGGGAGTGCCAAAAACATTCAGTACTTC CASSLTRTSGSAKNIQYF
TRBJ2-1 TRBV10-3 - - TGTGCCATCAGTGTCATAGGGAATGAGCAGTTCTTC CAISVIGNEQFF
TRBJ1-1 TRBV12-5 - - TGTGCTAGTGCCCCGAACACTGAAGCTTTCTTT CASAPNTEAFF
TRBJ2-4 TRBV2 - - TGTGCCAGCAGTGAAAGGGGGAACCAGTACTTC CASSERGNQYF
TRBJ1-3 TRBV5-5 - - TGTGCCAGCAACTATAGGGGAGGCACTGGAAACACCATATATTTT CASNYRGGTGNTIYF
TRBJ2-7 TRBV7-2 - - TGTGCCAGCAGCGGCCCCCCGGGGGCTAGCGTCTACTACGAGCAGTACTTC CASSGPPGASVYYEQYF
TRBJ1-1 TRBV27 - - TGTGCCAGAAGGGAGTTTTCTGAAGCTTTCTTT CARREFSEAFF
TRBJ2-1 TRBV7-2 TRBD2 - TGTGCCAGCAGCTTAAGTCGCTCTGGACTAGCTACCTACAATGAGCAGTTCTTC CASSLSRSGLATYNEQFF
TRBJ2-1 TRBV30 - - TGTGCCTGGAGTGTACTATCCCCCGCGCAGGGAGAACGGAATGAGCAGTTCTTC CAWSVLSPAQGERNEQFF
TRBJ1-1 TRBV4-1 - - TGCGCCAGCAGCCGGGCGGACTCTGAAGCTTTCTTT CASSRADSEAFF
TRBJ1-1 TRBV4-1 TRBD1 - TGCGCCAGCAGCCAAGCCATACAGGGGGCCCTTGGGGCGAACACTGAAGCTTTCTTT CASSQAIQGALGANTEAFF
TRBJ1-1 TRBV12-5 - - TGTGCTAGTGGTTTAGAATGGAACACTGAAGCTTTCTTT CASGLEWNTEAFF
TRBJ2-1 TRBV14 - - TGTGCCAGCAGCCGTACCGGGCCCTACAATGAGCAGTTCTTC CASSRTGPYNEQFF
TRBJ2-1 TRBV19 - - TGTGCCAGTAGTATGGGACTTTTCTACAATGAGCAGTTCTTC CASSMGLFYNEQFF
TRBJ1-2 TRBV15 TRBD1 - TGTGCCACCAGCAGTGTCGCTTCCGGGACAGGGTATGGCTACACCTTC CATSSVASGTGYGYTF
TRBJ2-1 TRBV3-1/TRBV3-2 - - TGTGCCAGCAGCCAAGGGTCCCAAATCGGGCAGTTCTTC CASSQGSQIGQFF
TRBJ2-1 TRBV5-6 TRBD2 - TGTGCCAGCCGGACCCTTAGCGGGGGCAATGAGCAGTTCTTC CASRTLSGGNEQFF
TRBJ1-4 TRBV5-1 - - TGCGCCAGCAGCTTGGGGGGGAATGAAAAACTGTTTTTT CASSLGGNEKLFF